A selection of T cell receptor beta chains follows, all from one sample in a study of OX40 agonist ivuxolimab in advanced cancers. Profiling relied on immunoSEQ multiplex PCR, and the TCRdb table lists in-frame clones only, not all of them. The data contain 91,000 or so clones, approximately 94% of them singletons. This specimen was CD4+ or CD8+ T cells sorted from blood, taken in a trial of the OX40 agonist ivuxolimab. These receptors were taken from an adult with an advanced solid tumor such as melanoma, head and neck, liver or kidney cancer. Each CDR3 is given with its conserved first and last residue. D genes are given only for firm matches. Expanded clones get a size class; other rows say once, few or many, or leave the size out.

TGTGCCAGCTCACCACCTTCCTCTACCGGGGAGCTGTTTTTT,CASSPPSSTGELFF,TRBV18,.,.,TRBJ2-2
TGTGCCAGCACTAGGGGACCCTACGAGCAGTACTTC,CASTRGPYEQYF,TRBV5-5,.,.,TRBJ2-7
TGTGCCAGCTCACCACTGTTAACTAATGAAAAACTGTTTTTT,CASSPLLTNEKLFF,TRBV18,.,.,TRBJ1-4
TGTGCCAGCATTCTCCGGGACAGGGGGCGGGGGCAGTACTTC,CASILRDRGRGQYF,TRBV6-1,TRBD1,.,TRBJ2-7
TGTGCCAGCTCGGACAGGGATGTCAATGAGCAGTTCTTC,CASSDRDVNEQFF,TRBV2,TRBD1,.,TRBJ2-1
TGTGCCAGCAGCCAAGATGGACTAGCGGCCTCCTACGAGCAGTACTTC,CASSQDGLAASYEQYF,TRBV14,TRBD2,.,TRBJ2-7
TGTGCCAGCAGTGATTTAGCGGGAGGGCCTTTGGATACGCAGTATTTT,CASSDLAGGPLDTQYF,TRBV6-1,TRBD2,.,TRBJ2-3
TGCGCCAGCAGGGGGCTGGGGAGCACTGAAGCTTTCTTT,CASRGLGSTEAFF,TRBV5-1,.,.,TRBJ1-1
TGTGCCAGCAGCTTAGATAGGACAGGGCTCGCGTACTTC,CASSLDRTGLAYF,TRBV7-9,TRBD1,once,TRBJ2-7
TGCGCCAGCAGCTTGAGGGGGACTAGCGGGACCCTTGGGGAGACCCAGTACTTC,CASSLRGTSGTLGETQYF,TRBV5-1,TRBD2,.,TRBJ2-5
TGTGCCAGCTCGGGACAGGGGGTTTCGGGGGCCAACGTCCTGACTTTC,CASSGQGVSGANVLTF,TRBV2,TRBD1,.,TRBJ2-6
TGCGCCAGCAGTGAGTACCCTTCGCGGGAGCTGTTTTTT,CASSEYPSRELFF,TRBV10-1,.,.,TRBJ2-2
TGTGCCAGCAGTTACGGGACAGATGAAAAACTGTTTTTT,CASSYGTDEKLFF,TRBV6-5,TRBD1,.,TRBJ1-4
TGTGCCAGCAGCCACCGCGCTAGCCAAGAGACCCAGTACTTC,CASSHRASQETQYF,TRBV7-2,.,.,TRBJ2-5
TGTGCCAGCAGCTTCTACAGGAATAGCAATCAGCCCCAGCATTTT,CASSFYRNSNQPQHF,TRBV7-2,.,once,TRBJ1-5
TGTGCCAGCAGCGATGACATGACTAATGAAAAACTGTTTTTT,CASSDDMTNEKLFF,TRBV9,.,few,TRBJ1-4
TGTGCCAGCAGCTGGGGACAGGGGGTTTATGGCTACACCTTC,CASSWGQGVYGYTF,TRBV7-2,TRBD1,.,TRBJ1-2